This T cell receptor beta chain was captured by sequencing in a study of beta chain features in type 1 diabetes. Study-level findings and limits: Across patients, naive, central memory and Treg TCRB repertoires exhibited apparently greater similarity than was observed across healthy donors. Shortening of TCRB CDR3s, moderate but significant, appeared in all four CD4+ subsets of Type 1 diabetes patients.

This clone showed up just a few times. As yet, its antigen is unknown. The single heparinised draw taken from each donor contained around 110 mL of blood on average. Expressed TCRB transcripts were sequenced after all isolated RNA was converted to cDNA. Here immunoSEQ multiplex PCR was the method, and the copy in TCRdb shows in-frame clones only, minus some. The sample has tens of thousands of clones; 25% to 35% are singletons. The V gene end was trimmed by 1 base and the J gene end by 5 bases; junction bases not matched to a gene: 7. The CDR3 sequence is 15 residues long. Per germline, CDR1 SGHDT and CDR2 YYEEEE.

The rearrangement joins TRBV5-6 to TRBJ2-5; 8 bases are a match to TRBD1. Input material: stem cell memory CD4+ T cells from blood. This clonotype was obtained from a woman between 18 and 30 years old in good health. CDR3 sequence: CASSLWTGQRETQYF. DNA for the CDR3: TGTGCCAGCAGCTTGTGGACAGGGCAGAGGGAGACCCAGTACTTC.